Below, 8 T cell receptor beta chains from the same sample are listed, as sequenced in a study of beta chain features in type 1 diabetes. Broader study findings: Shortening of TCRB CDR3s, moderate but significant, appeared in all four CD4+ subsets of Type 1 diabetes patients.

Investigators reverse transcribed all isolated RNA, so they sequenced expressed TCRB transcripts. The data were produced by immunoSEQ multiplex PCR, yet TCRdb's version contains in-frame clones alone and is incomplete. This table holds some 350,000 clones, around an eighth found once. The antigens of these receptors remain unknown. Sequenced: naive CD4+ T cells from blood. These receptors all come from a young woman with type 1 diabetes.

This clone was counted a few times. This chain connects TRBV28 to TRBJ2-4; tentatively, D is TRBD2 (6 bases). The CDR3 length is 15 residues. Per germline, CDR1 MDHEN and CDR2 SYDVKM. Between the trimmed V and J ends, which lost 6 bases and 2 bases, there was a span of 14 bases. CDR3 nucleotides: TGTGCCAGCAGCACCAGGAGCGGGCCCAAAAACATTCAGTACTTC. This codes for CASSTRSGPKNIQYF.

The chain couples TRBV6-6 to TRBJ1-1; 8 nucleotides agree with TRBD1. CDR3 size: 15 residues. Per the germline V gene, CDR1 is MNHNY and CDR2 is SVGAGI (reference sequence). The ends lost 2 bases at V and 2 bases at J; junction bases unmatched: 4. For the CDR3, the DNA is TGTGCCAGCAGTTACCCCGGACAGGGCAACACTGAAGCTTTCTTT. Translated, it gives CASSYPGQGNTEAFF.

The chain has TRBV5-1 and TRBJ2-7, with 7 bases matching TRBD1. This CDR3 region has 14 residues. Germline-derived CDR1 and CDR2 are SGHRS and YFSETQ. V shed 7 bases, J shed 3 bases, and the junction held 10 bases outside the gene matches. The CDR3 nucleotides are TGCGCCAGCCGCAGACAGGGATCGGACTACGAGCAGTACTTC. As protein: CASRRQGSDYEQYF.

This clone was detected only a few times. The chain links TRBV4-2 to TRBJ2-7; tentatively, D is TRBD2 (5 bases). Germline lookup yields CDR1 LGHNA and CDR2 YNFKEQ. The CDR3 contains 17 residues. The V and J ends lost 0 bases and 0 bases respectively, with 15 bases between them. CDR3 region: CASSQDLGTGSSYEQYF. The CDR3 nucleotides are TGTGCCAGCAGCCAAGATCTCGGAACGGGATCCTCCTACGAGCAGTACTTC.

V and J are TRBV19 and TRBJ2-7, with TRBD1 identical over 12 bases. Looked up from germline, CDR1 is LNHDA and CDR2 is SQIVND (reference sequence). The CDR3 sequence is 15 residues long. V gave up 7 bases and J gave up 5 bases; unmatched junction bases: 9. The DNA of the CDR3 is TGTGCCAGTACCAAAGGGGGACAGGGGGCCCACGAGCAGTACTTC. It translates to CASTKGGQGAHEQYF.

Written as DNA, the CDR3 is TGCGCCAGCAGCCAAGAGGGACAGGGAAGGGAAAAACTGTTTTTT. Translation: CASSQEGQGREKLFF. The chain couples TRBV4-3 to TRBJ1-4; 9 bases align to TRBD1. Germline assignment: CDR1 LGHNA and CDR2 YSLEER. The V segment lost 0 bases and the J segment 8 bases; nucleotides outside the gene matches: 4. CDR3 length: 15 residues.

V gene TRBV2 combines with J gene TRBJ1-5; D not certain. CDR3 length: 12 residues. In germline, CDR1 is SNHLY, CDR2 FYNNEI. V lost 6 bases, J lost 7 bases, and 10 bases lay in between. DNA for the CDR3: TGTGCCAGCAGAGGACTCGGCCAGCCCCAGCATTTT. This sequence encodes CASRGLGQPQHF.

This clone has only a few counts. V usage is TRBV5-1 and J usage is TRBJ2-7; 13 bases are a match to TRBD2. The junction had 8 bases not matched to a gene; V was cut back by 5 bases and J by 3 bases. This CDR3 is built from 16 residues. Germline assignment: CDR1 SGHRS and CDR2 YFSETQ. CDR3 coding DNA: TGCGCCAGCAGGCCCGGGACTAGCGGGAATCTCTACGAGCAGTACTTC. Translating gives CASRPGTSGNLYEQYF. Full variable domain (outside the CDR3, taken from reference TRBV5-1 and TRBJ2-7): KAGVTQTPRYLIKTRGQQVTLSCSPISGHRSVSWYQQTPGQGLQFLFEYFSETQRNKGNFPGRFSGRQFSNSRSEMNVSTLELGDSALYLCASRPGTSGNLYEQYFGPGTRLTVT.